The present T cell receptor (beta chain) was sequenced within a study of shared clonotypes between healthy human individuals. Assay execution took place at the deep level. Clones were sequenced by immunoSEQ multiplex PCR, and TCRdb holds only the in-frame ones, with some missing. In the table there are approximately 600,000 clones, approximately 95% of which are singletons. CD45RO negativity and positive selection for CCR7 defined naive CD8 cells, a population that excluded terminally differentiated effector memory CD45RA+ cells. About this clone: Its antigen remains unknown.

Germline lookup yields CDR1 SGHNT and CDR2 YENEEA. The CDR3 sequence is 15 residues long. Trimming shortened V by 8 bases and J by 3 bases, and 17 bases separated the two germline ends. Study outcomes and limitations: About 5% was the fraction of naive CD4 clonotypes found shared across a handful of donors.

Sequencing was performed on naive CD8+ T cells sorted from blood. This receptor was identified in a woman younger than 45 in good health. J is TRBJ1-5 and V is TRBV11-3, with D perhaps TRBD1 (6 bases). The CDR3 sequence is CASGGSQGFNQPQHF. Written as DNA, the CDR3 is TGTGCCAGCGGGGGCTCCCAGGGTTTCAATCAGCCCCAGCATTTT.